This T cell receptor (beta chain) was observed in a study of brain T cells in children with intractable seizures. Findings of the study overall: HCMV serostatus was not known, and viral specificity came from CDR3 similarity only. Known viral epitope-specific CDR3s closely matched each case's top public brain CDR3.

Only cases whose brain tissue showed the highest T cell transcript signatures were sequenced. At least one anti-epileptic drug was given before surgery. This clone has only one observation. What it binds is not known. The assay was immunoSEQ multiplex PCR, and TCRdb's table has in-frame clones only and misses some. Altogether 7,500 to 8,000 clones are present, 73% being singletons, with the ten largest covering around 8.2%. Trimming removed 4 bases at V and 8 bases at J, with 14 bases between. Germline V lookup: CDR1 GTSNPN, CDR2 SVGIG (reference sequence). This CDR3 region has 13 residues. The material sequenced was resected brain tissue, taken at surgery. The chain joins TRBV30 to TRBJ2-2; D ambiguous. The origin of this receptor is a boy under two years old with tuberous sclerosis and intractable seizures. CDR3 loop: CAWIGLSRGELFF. The CDR3 region has the DNA TGTGCCTGGATAGGGCTCTCACGGGGGGAGCTGTTTTTT. Variable domain in full (rest from reference TRBV30 and TRBJ2-2): SQTIHQWPATLVQPVGSPLSLECTVEGTSNPNLYWYRQAAGRGLQLLFYSVGIGQISSEVPQNLSASRPQDRQFILSSKKLLLSDSGFYLCAWIGLSRGELFFGEGSRLTVL.